The present T cell receptor (beta chain) was sequenced within a study of beta chain features in type 1 diabetes. All of the isolated RNA was reverse transcribed, so expressed TCRB transcripts were sequenced. The method was immunoSEQ multiplex PCR; TCRdb's version includes in-frame clones alone and lacks a portion of them. Of 350,000 to 400,000 clones in the sample, over 13% are singletons; the top ten hold around 0.02%. The V and J ends lost 5 bases and 5 bases respectively, with 15 bases between them. The length of the CDR3 is 14 residues. In germline, CDR1 is SEHNR, CDR2 FQNEAQ (reference sequence).

The chain is built from TRBV7-9 and TRBJ1-2; tentatively, D is TRBD1 (6 bases). This clonotype originated in a woman aged 18-30 years in good health. Sequencing was carried out using naive CD4+ T cells from blood. CDR3 DNA: TGTGCCAGCAGCCCTAGGACAGACGTTTATGGCTACACCTTC. This gives the protein CASSPRTDVYGYTF.